The 22 T cell receptor beta chains below all came from one sample that was sequenced in a study of monozygotic twins with cystic fibrosis. TCRdb's table, derived via immunoSEQ multiplex PCR, lists solely in-frame clones and lacks some. The data show about 19,000 clones, approximately 96% seen once. The sequencing sample was made of blood. Every receptor here comes from a woman under 40 with cystic fibrosis.

The chain employs TRBV5-1 and TRBJ1-2, with 7 bases identical to TRBD1. Germline V gene data show CDR1 as SGHRS and CDR2 as YFSETQ. The CDR3 length is 15 residues. Trimming removed 0 bases from V and 4 bases from J; junction bases left unmatched: 6. This CDR3 is CASSLAGTALYGYTF. CDR3 bases: TGCGCCAGCAGCTTGGCGGGGACAGCCCTCTATGGCTACACCTTC.

The gene calls are TRBV30 and TRBJ2-4, with a tentative D call TRBD2 (6 bases). CDR3 length: 12 amino acids. Trimming pared 1 base from V and 8 bases from J, leaving 9 bases between. Per germline, CDR1 GTSNPN and CDR2 SVGIG (reference sequence). DNA for the CDR3: TGTGCCTGGAGTGGGGGGGTGGACATTCAGTACTTC. It yields the protein CAWSGGVDIQYF.

The rearrangement uses TRBV5-1 and TRBJ1-3; 7 nucleotides line up with TRBD1. Germline-derived CDR1 and CDR2 are SGHRS and YFSETQ. Trimming took 5 bases from V and 2 from J; bases not matched to a gene: 4. CDR3 length equals 14 residues. The CDR3: CASRVGTAGNTIYF. The CDR3 DNA reads as TGCGCCAGCAGGGTCGGGACAGCTGGAAACACCATATATTTT.

The rearrangement uses TRBV2 and TRBJ2-5; 11 nucleotides agree with TRBD2. From germline, CDR1 is SNHLY and CDR2 FYNNEI. The V gene end was trimmed by 6 bases and the J gene end by 4 bases; junction bases not matched to a gene: 7. The CDR3 is made up of 15 amino acids. CDR3 in amino acids: CASRRNSGGAETQYF. The CDR3, as DNA: TGTGCCAGCAGGAGAAATAGCGGGGGGGCAGAGACCCAGTACTTC.

The chain couples TRBV4-1 to TRBJ2-3; perhaps TRBD2 as D (5 bases). Germline V CDR1 and CDR2: MGHRA, YSYEKL. The CDR3 spans 16 residues. Trimming cost V 5 bases and J 3 bases, with 18 bases left between them. As DNA, the CDR3 is TGCGCCAGCAGCTTCGGTACCGGGGTCATAACAGATACGCAGTATTTT. Its translation is CASSFGTGVITDTQYF.

The chain employs TRBV4-1 and TRBJ2-1; D perhaps matches TRBD2 (7 bases). Germline lookup yields CDR1 MGHRA and CDR2 YSYEKL. This CDR3 spans 17 amino acids. The V gene lost 6 bases and the J gene lost 4 bases, with 22 bases spanning the gap. The CDR3 nucleotides read TGCGCCAGCAGTTTCGGGGGGCCCAGAGGGAGGTACAATGAGCAGTTCTTC. Its protein is CASSFGGPRGRYNEQFF.

This sequence joins TRBV5-1 and TRBJ1-2, with TRBD1 identical over 7 bases. The CDR3 covers 13 residues. The V segment lost 3 bases and the J segment 8 bases; nucleotides outside the gene matches: 7. The germline V gene has CDR1 SGHRS and CDR2 YFSETQ. The CDR3 here is CASSSTGAQGYTF. Here the CDR3 DNA reads TGCGCCAGCAGCTCAACAGGGGCCCAGGGCTACACCTTC.

In its sample, this clone was seen once. The chain joins TRBV27 to TRBJ1-5; D unresolved. Trimming left V 5 bases short and J 0 bases short, with 11 bases between. The germline V gene encodes CDR1 MNHEY and CDR2 SMNVEV (reference sequence). The CDR3 has 15 residues. This chain's CDR3 is CASSKDSYSNQPQHF. In nucleotides, the CDR3 is TGTGCCAGCAGTAAAGACTCCTATAGCAATCAGCCCCAGCATTTT.

This rearrangement joins TRBV19 to TRBJ1-1; no clear D gene. CDR1 and CDR2 (germline): LNHDA, SQIVND (reference sequence). V lost 2 bases, J lost 1 base, and 5 bases lay in between. The CDR3 has 13 amino acids. CDR3 DNA: TGTGCCAGTAGTATAACGGGGAACACTGAAGCTTTCTTT. Translation gives CASSITGNTEAFF.

The rearrangement uses TRBV9 and TRBJ2-7; possible D gene TRBD2, 5 bases. The CDR3 runs to 13 residues. Trimming pared 3 bases from V and 1 base from J, leaving 8 bases between. Germline V CDR1 and CDR2: SGDLS, YYNGEE. CDR3 amino acids: CASSDGISYEQYF. The CDR3 DNA reads TGTGCCAGCAGCGACGGGATTTCCTACGAGCAGTACTTC.

This sequence joins TRBV5-4 and TRBJ2-5; D is possibly TRBD2 (5 bases). The CDR3 totals 16 residues. Trimming stripped 4 bases from V and 5 bases from J, with 21 bases between. Germline V gene data show CDR1 as SGHNT and CDR2 as YYREEE (reference sequence). The CDR3 DNA reads as TGTGCCAGCAGCCCTGCGGGCAGAGCGGATACGGAGACCCAGTACTTC. Encoded protein: CASSPAGRADTETQYF.

V is TRBV2 and J is TRBJ1-5; D ambiguous. The CDR3 is made up of 13 amino acids. Germline lookup yields CDR1 SNHLY and CDR2 FYNNEI. Trimming removed 7 bases at V and 2 bases at J, with 9 bases between. The CDR3 nucleotides read TGTGCCAGCAATCCCGGAGGCAATCAGCCCCAGCATTTT. Its translation is CASNPGGNQPQHF.

The genes are TRBV2 and TRBJ2-5; D possibly matches TRBD1 or TRBD2 (5 bases each). CDR3 length equals 15 residues. The V end was cut by 6 bases, the J end by 0 bases, with 14 bases between. Germline CDR1 reads SNHLY; CDR2 reads FYNNEI. Here the CDR3 DNA reads TGTGCCAGCAGCCGAGGGGTCTCGTACCAAGAGACCCAGTACTTC. Its protein is CASSRGVSYQETQYF.

The rearrangement uses TRBV10-3 and TRBJ1-2; TRBD1 is a possible D gene (5 bases). The CDR3 spans 13 residues. The V gene lost 3 bases and the J gene lost 5 bases, with 10 bases spanning the gap. Germline CDR1 and CDR2: ENHRY and SYGVKD. CDR3 in amino acids: CAISDDSLYGYTF. The CDR3 region has the DNA TGTGCCATCAGTGATGACAGTTTATATGGCTACACCTTC.

The chain couples TRBV6-1 to TRBJ1-5; D possibly corresponds to TRBD1 (5 bases). The CDR3 totals 14 residues. Germline CDR1 is MNHNS and CDR2 is SASEGT. Trimming pared 3 bases from V and 4 bases from J, leaving 10 bases between. CDR3 bases: TGTGCCAGCAGTGACAGGGAGCGAAATCAGCCCCAGCATTTT. It is translated as CASSDRERNQPQHF.

The chain couples TRBV14 to TRBJ1-4, with TRBD1 matching over 8 bases. V was pared by 4 bases and J by 8 bases, with 6 bases of the junction left unmatched. The CDR3 is 14 residues long. Per germline, CDR1 SGHDN and CDR2 FVKESK. The CDR3 DNA is TGTGCCAGCAGCCCCACAGGGGGTGGCGAAAAACTGTTTTTT. It yields the protein CASSPTGGGEKLFF.

Only one count was recorded for this clone. The chain combines TRBV5-6 with TRBJ2-3, with 9 bases aligning to TRBD2. CDR1 and CDR2 from the germline V gene are SGHDT and YYEEEE. V trimming: 2 bases; J trimming: 2 bases; junction bases outside the gene matches: 6. This CDR3 region has 16 residues. CDR3 sequence reads: CASSFSGGGNTDTQYF. The CDR3 bases are TGTGCCAGCAGCTTTAGCGGGGGAGGTAACACAGATACGCAGTATTTT.

V usage is TRBV18 and J usage is TRBJ1-1, with TRBD1 matching 7 bases. CDR3 length: 18 residues. J lost 1 base, V lost 3 bases, and 14 bases had no gene match. Germline V gives CDR1 KGHSH, CDR2 LQKENI. The CDR3 sequence is CASSPTSGRGLSNTEAFF. CDR3 bases: TGTGCCAGCTCACCTACTTCGGGGAGGGGGCTGTCGAACACTGAAGCTTTCTTT.

V usage is TRBV2 and J usage is TRBJ1-4, with 7 bases matching TRBD1. From germline, CDR1 is SNHLY and CDR2 FYNNEI. V lost 6 bases and J lost 5; bases outside the gene matches: 6. This CDR3 has 14 amino acids. CDR3 sequence reads: CASSRDSNNEKLFF. The CDR3 nucleotides are TGTGCCAGCAGCCGGGACAGCAACAATGAAAAACTGTTTTTT.

The gene calls are TRBV12-5 and TRBJ1-2; D call uncertain. Germline lookup yields CDR1 LGHNT and CDR2 FRNRAP. Trimming stripped 1 base from V and 7 bases from J, with 7 bases between. The CDR3 has 12 amino acids. The CDR3 here is CASGLEGFGYTF. Written as DNA, the CDR3 is TGTGCTAGTGGTTTGGAGGGTTTTGGCTACACCTTC.

The chain uses TRBV10-3 and TRBJ1-1; D might be TRBD1 (5 bases). Trimming removed 10 bases from V and 8 bases from J, with 17 bases in between. Germline V lookup: CDR1 ENHRY, CDR2 SYGVKD. This CDR3 spans 12 amino acids. CDR3: CATSGTNGEAFF. CDR3 DNA: TGTGCCACCTCCGGGACTAACGGCGAAGCTTTCTTT.

The V call is TRBV9, the J call TRBJ2-5, with D perhaps TRBD2 (5 bases). CDR1 and CDR2 (germline): SGDLS, YYNGEE. V lost 0 bases and J lost 2, with 5 bases in between. The CDR3 sequence is 13 residues long. The CDR3 here is CASSVGLQETQYF. CDR3 sequence (DNA): TGTGCCAGCAGCGTAGGACTACAAGAGACCCAGTACTTC.